This T cell receptor beta chain was found in a study of T cells in Graves' hyperthyroidism and ophthalmopathy. Study background: It was at initial diagnosis, before any treatment, that peripheral blood was collected.

V trimming: 6 bases; J trimming: 4 bases; junction bases outside the gene matches: 3. The CDR3 contains 13 residues. Germline V gene data show CDR1 as MNHEY and CDR2 as SMNVEV (reference sequence). Study conclusions and caveats: Ophthalmopathy and stable hyperthyroidism were separated by a 13 V-J model.

This clonotype was counted only a few times. Its antigen is not identified. Amplification of TCR beta CDR3 regions used RNA as the template. First-round RT-PCR with HTBI primers amplified the TCR CDR3 region. TCRdb re-analysed the multiplex PCR reads in MiXCR, keeping a single row per CDR3 protein. The sample has about 480,000 distinct CDR3 sequences, about 20% seen once. J is TRBJ1-2 and V is TRBV27, with 9 bases lining up with TRBD1. Sequencing was done on a sample of blood. The source of this sequence is a woman in her seventies with Graves' ophthalmopathy. The CDR3 DNA reads as TGTGCCAGCAGACAGGGGGCGGGCTATGGCTACACCTTC. Its protein is CASRQGAGYGYTF.